Detailed here is one T cell receptor (beta chain). This clone showed up just a few times. The antigen this receptor binds is unknown. Base quality data are lacking; no much larger clone is found one base away. The germline V gene sets CDR1 to SNHLY and CDR2 to FYNNEI. Here V drops 3 bases and J drops 8 bases, and the junction holds 3 bases not matched to any gene. Measured from the cysteine to the phenylalanine, the CDR3 is 12 residues long. The kept DNA is CDR3 alone, 36 bases in frame from the first base. Using the deep immunoSEQ assay, TCR CDR3 regions were amplified from genomic DNA by multiplex PCR. Extracted genomic DNA from each cell subset was distributed evenly across all wells of several immunoSEQ 96-well plates, and each plate was treated as a replicate. For unsorted PBMC, around 300 ng of genomic DNA, equivalent to 30,000 to 35,000 T cell genomes, went into each replicate PCR. Unsorted PBMC genomic DNA was sequenced across ten immunoSEQ deep assay plates. Purified libraries were measured with a Qubit 3.0 fluorometer, size-checked on a Bioanalyzer 2100, and measured again with the KAPA Library Quantification kit. A separate single-read 150-cycle Illumina NextSeq 550 flow cell was used to sequence each immunoSEQ 96-well plate. The authors' analysis ran thus. Because only junctional sequences without quality scores were contained in the immunoSEQ output, filtering matching that applied to full-length reads could not be performed. Sequences were annotated with PyIR, a Python wrapper for IgBLAST v1.9, and V/J genes and CDR3 were assigned using IMGT germline references. Reads with weak V/J assignments (E-value above 1e-6), missing CDR3, stop codons, out-of-frame junctions, or ambiguous translated residues were removed. A V3J clonotype was defined by an identical inferred V gene, J gene, and CDR3 amino acid sequence. Percentage overlap between repertoires was calculated by dividing the number of shared unique clonotypes by the size of the smaller repertoire. Three approaches were used to assess repertoire richness: RTK rarefaction, the Chao1 estimator, and Recon v2.1 estimates of unobserved clonotypes. TCRdb retrieved this table from immuneACCESS and kept in-frame rearrangements only. Not all clones are present; in checked studies, unresolved V genes account for under half, and no reason is known for the remainder. V, J and clone size derive from that table, while D and trimming were established from the DNA sequence. This sample comprises more than 450,000 clones, 79% of them detected only once. The ten biggest clones cover roughly 13% of the sample.

The data are from a study of shared clonotypes between healthy human individuals (dated by TCRdb to 2020 to 2021). With respect to the entire study: Two women and three men aged 18 to 49 years were included in the cohort. Blood TCR repertoires of about 5 healthy adults were deeply sequenced to estimate repertoire size and the extent of clonotype sharing between individuals. Leukapheresis yielded between about 0.94 and 10 billion PBMCs per donor. Libraries were prepared and TCR repertoires were sequenced by different laboratories using diverse techniques, in order to increase sequencing depth and limit assay-specific biases. Findings and caveats that apply to the study as a whole: Because the study included only a small number of donors, the genetic and exposure-history diversity represented was limited. Pairwise subsampling indicated that sequencing depth was expected to affect the degree of clonotype sharing among donors. Sampling was restricted to blood, and TCR repertoires in tissues likely differ from the TCR repertoires found in blood.

Healthy HIV-negative adults with no recently reported acute infections or vaccinations were included as donors. Every donor was a Caucasian adult living in Nashville, Tennessee, USA. For unsorted samples, about 90 million PBMCs were counted, and genomic DNA was extracted using the QIAamp DNA Blood Mini kit. Blood was obtained by leukapheresis, after which PBMCs were separated by Ficoll-Histopaque density gradient centrifugation and cryopreserved in liquid nitrogen vapor phase. The chain couples TRBV2 to TRBJ1-2; 7 nucleotides in the junction match TRBD1. The source of this sequence is a woman aged 40 to 55 in good health. Some clones in this sample may be carry-over from other donors' samples. Sequencing was done on a sample of PBMCs. The DNA is TGTGCCAGCAGTGAGAGGGGGCGAGGCTACACCTTC. It translates to CASSERGRGYTF.